This entry describes one T cell receptor (beta chain). This record belongs to a study of post-analysis software for immune sequencing data. The TCR beta cDNA libraries contained unique molecular identifiers. MiXCR, applied by TCRdb to the PCR reads, yields one record per CDR3 protein. The sample lists about 540,000 distinct CDR3 sequences, 34% occurring once. Specimen: blood. This receptor was identified in a girl aged 2-17 years with multiple sclerosis.

CDR3 region: CSAPPTPETNYGYTF. CDR3 bases: TGCAGTGCACCCCCTACACCCGAGACTAACTATGGCTACACCTTC. The chain combines TRBV20-1 with TRBJ1-2; the D is unclear. Germline CDR1 and CDR2: DFQATT and SNEGSKA (reference sequence). The V end was cut by 6 bases, the J end by 0 bases, with 17 bases between. The CDR3 is 15 residues long.